The T cell receptor beta chain under discussion was sequenced for a study of low-dose radiotherapy and immunotherapy resistance in tumors. Covering alpha and beta chains, TRAV- and TRBV-specific primers were used for the first-strand cDNA. TCRs were put through approximately 20 PCR cycles of amplification with Phusion. A constant-region primer and the V-primer adapter served as the primer pair. Via MiXCR, TCRdb re-called the reads, giving one row per CDR3 protein. The sample consists of around 100,000 distinct CDR3 sequences, 20% of them appearing once. There are a few counts of this clonotype. There are 18 residues in the CDR3. The germline V gene encodes CDR1 ENHRY and CDR2 SYGVKD. Time point indicated: after trial treatment. As to treatment: LDRT plus nivolumab, ipilimumab, low-dose cyclophosphamide and aspirin (RACIN trial).

The clonotype comes from a female donor with ovarian cancer. The chain links TRBV10-3 to TRBJ2-5, with TRBD2 matching 9 bases. The DNA end lines up better with TRBJ2-7; the J call may be wrong. The sequencing used PBMCs, collected after low-dose radiotherapy plus immunotherapy. The CDR3 sequence is CASPPGGGQSGRTYEQYF. CDR3 bases: TGTGCCAGCCCTCCTGGCGGGGGGCAAAGCGGGAGGACCTACGAGCAGTACTTC.